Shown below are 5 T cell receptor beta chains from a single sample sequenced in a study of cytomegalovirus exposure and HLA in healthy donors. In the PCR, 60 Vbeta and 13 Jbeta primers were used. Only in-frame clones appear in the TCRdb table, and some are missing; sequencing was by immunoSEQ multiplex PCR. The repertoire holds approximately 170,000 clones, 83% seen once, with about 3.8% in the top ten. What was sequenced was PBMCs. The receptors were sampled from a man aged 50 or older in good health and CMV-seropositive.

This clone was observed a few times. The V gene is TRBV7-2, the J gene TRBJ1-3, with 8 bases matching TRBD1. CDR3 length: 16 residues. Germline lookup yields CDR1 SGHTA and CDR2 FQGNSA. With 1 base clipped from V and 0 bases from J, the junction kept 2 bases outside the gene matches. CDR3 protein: CASSLDRGNSGNTIYF. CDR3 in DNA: TGTGCCAGCAGCTTAGACAGGGGGAACTCTGGAAACACCATATATTTT.

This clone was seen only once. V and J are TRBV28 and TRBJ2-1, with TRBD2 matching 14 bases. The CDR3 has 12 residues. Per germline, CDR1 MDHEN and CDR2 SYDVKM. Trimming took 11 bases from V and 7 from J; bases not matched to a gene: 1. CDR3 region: CAGTSGRNEQFF. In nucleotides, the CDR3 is TGTGCCGGGACTAGCGGGAGAAATGAGCAGTTCTTC.

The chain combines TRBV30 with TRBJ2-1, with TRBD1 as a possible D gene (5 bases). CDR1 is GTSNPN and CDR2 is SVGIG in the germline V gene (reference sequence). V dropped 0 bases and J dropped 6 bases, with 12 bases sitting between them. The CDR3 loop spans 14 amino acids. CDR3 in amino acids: CAWSVAGSRNEQFF. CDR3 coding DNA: TGTGCCTGGAGTGTGGCAGGGTCCCGCAATGAGCAGTTCTTC.

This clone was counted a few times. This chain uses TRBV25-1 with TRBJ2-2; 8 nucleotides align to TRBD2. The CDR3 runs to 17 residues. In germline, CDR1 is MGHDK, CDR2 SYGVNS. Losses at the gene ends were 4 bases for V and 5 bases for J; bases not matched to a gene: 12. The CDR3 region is CASSGLRPGLVTGELFF. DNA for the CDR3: TGTGCCAGCAGTGGACTTAGACCGGGACTAGTGACCGGGGAGCTGTTTTTT.

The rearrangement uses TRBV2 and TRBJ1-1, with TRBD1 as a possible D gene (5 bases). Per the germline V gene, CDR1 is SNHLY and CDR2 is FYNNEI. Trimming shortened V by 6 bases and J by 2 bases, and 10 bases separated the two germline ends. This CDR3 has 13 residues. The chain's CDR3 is CASRDDRNTEAFF. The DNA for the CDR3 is TGTGCCAGCAGGGACGACAGAAACACTGAAGCTTTCTTT.